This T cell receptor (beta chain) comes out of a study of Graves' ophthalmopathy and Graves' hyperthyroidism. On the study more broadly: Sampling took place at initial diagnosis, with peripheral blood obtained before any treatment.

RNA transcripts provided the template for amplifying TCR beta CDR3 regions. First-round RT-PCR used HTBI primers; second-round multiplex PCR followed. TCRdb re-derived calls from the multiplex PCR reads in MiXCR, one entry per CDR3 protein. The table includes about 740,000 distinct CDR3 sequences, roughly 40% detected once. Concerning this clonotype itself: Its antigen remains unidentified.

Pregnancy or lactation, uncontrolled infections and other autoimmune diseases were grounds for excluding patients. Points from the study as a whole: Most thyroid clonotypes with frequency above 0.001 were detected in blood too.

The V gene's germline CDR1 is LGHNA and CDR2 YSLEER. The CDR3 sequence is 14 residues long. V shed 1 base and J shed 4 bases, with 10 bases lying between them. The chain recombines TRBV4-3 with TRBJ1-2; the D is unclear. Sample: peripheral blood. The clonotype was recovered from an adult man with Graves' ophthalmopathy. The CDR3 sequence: CASSQVITAYGYTF. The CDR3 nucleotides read TGCGCCAGCAGCCAAGTAATAACAGCCTATGGCTACACCTTC.